The T cell receptor beta chain under discussion was sequenced for a study of shared clonotypes between healthy human individuals. Study as a whole: Three plates were used per donor for CD4 naive, three for CD4 memory, two for CD8 naive and one for CD8 memory.

To note about this clone: The antigen is not known.

Study conclusions and caveats: When compared with the clonotypes that were shared by all four sorted-subset donors, the non-shared clonotypes turned out to have lower generation probabilities. A few donors shared approximately 5% of their naive CD4 clonotypes.

Here immunoSEQ multiplex PCR was the method, and the copy in TCRdb shows in-frame clones only, minus some. Of some 2,000,000 clones listed, about 95% are singletons. After removal of 11 bases from V and 3 bases from J, the junction contained 14 bases not matched to a gene. This CDR3 has 15 residues. The germline gives CDR1 MNHNS, CDR2 SASEGT. As defined, naive CD8 cells were CD45RO-negative and positively selected for CCR7, with terminally differentiated effector memory CD45RA+ cells excluded. The sequencing input was naive CD8+ T cells sorted from blood. The receptor was derived from a man aged 18 to 30 in good health. This rearrangement joins TRBV6-1 to TRBJ2-7, with 9 positions matching TRBD2. In DNA, the CDR3 is TGTGCCGGGGCCTCGGGACTAGCTCTGGACTACGAGCAGTACTTC. It specifies CAGASGLALDYEQYF.